The subject of this entry is one TCR beta chain. TCRdb's table, derived via immunoSEQ multiplex PCR, lists solely in-frame clones and lacks some. The data show more than 250,000 clones, with around 84% seen just once and over 9.5% held by the top ten. V gave up 0 bases and J gave up 4 bases; unmatched junction bases: 4. Germline values: CDR1 SGDLS, CDR2 YYNGEE. The length of the CDR3 is 15 residues. This sample was included in a study of blood T cell repertoires in COVID-19. This receptor was obtained from a woman aged 18-29 years who had recovered from COVID-19. What was sequenced was PBMCs or T cells enriched from blood (not recorded which). V usage is TRBV9 and J usage is TRBJ2-3; TRBD2 agrees at 8 bases. The CDR3 sequence is CASSVGGTRADTQYF. The CDR3 bases are TGTGCCAGCAGCGTAGGTGGGACTAGAGCAGATACGCAGTATTTT.